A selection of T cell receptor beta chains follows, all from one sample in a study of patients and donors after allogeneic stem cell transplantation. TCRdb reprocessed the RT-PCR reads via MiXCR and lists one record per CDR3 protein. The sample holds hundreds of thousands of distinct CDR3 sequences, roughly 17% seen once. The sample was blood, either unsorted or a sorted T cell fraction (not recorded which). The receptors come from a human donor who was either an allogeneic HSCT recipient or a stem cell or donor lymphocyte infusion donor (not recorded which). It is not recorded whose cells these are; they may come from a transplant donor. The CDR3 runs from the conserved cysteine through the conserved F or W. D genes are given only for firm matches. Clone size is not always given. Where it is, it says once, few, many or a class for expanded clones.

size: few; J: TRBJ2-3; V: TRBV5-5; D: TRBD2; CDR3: CASSLSYGAGVSTDTQYF; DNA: TGTGCCAGCAGCCTGAGCTATGGAGCGGGGGTATCAACAGATACGCAGTATTTT
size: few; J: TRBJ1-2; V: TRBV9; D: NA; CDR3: CASSVEGFGDNDYGYTF; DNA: TGTGCCAGCAGCGTAGAAGGGTTTGGGGACAACGACTATGGCTACACCTTC
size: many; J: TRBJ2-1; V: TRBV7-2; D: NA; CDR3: CASSFGTLYNEQFF; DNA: TGTGCCAGCAGCTTTGGGACTTTATACAATGAGCAGTTCTTC
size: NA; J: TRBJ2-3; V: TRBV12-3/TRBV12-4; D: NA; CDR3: CASSLPRVPDTQYF; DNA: TGTGCCAGCAGTTTACCGAGGGTTCCAGATACGCAGTATTTT
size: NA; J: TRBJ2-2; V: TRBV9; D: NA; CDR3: CASSVDAPTTGELFF; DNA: TGTGCCAGCAGCGTAGATGCACCAACCACCGGGGAGCTGTTTTTT
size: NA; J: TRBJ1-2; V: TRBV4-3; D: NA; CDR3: CASSQSGGAGYGYTF; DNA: TGCGCCAGCAGCCAATCGGGGGGGGCCGGCTATGGCTACACCTTC
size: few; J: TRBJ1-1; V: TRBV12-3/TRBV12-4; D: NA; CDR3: CASSLGDIRGEAFF; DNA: TGTGCCAGCAGTTTAGGTGATATTCGGGGCGAAGCTTTCTTT
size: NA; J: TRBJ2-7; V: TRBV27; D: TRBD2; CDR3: CASSLKLPGGRDEQYF; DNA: TGTGCCAGCAGTTTAAAATTACCGGGAGGGCGCGACGAGCAGTACTTC
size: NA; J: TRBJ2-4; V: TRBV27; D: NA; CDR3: CASSLRGTQNIQYF; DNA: TGTGCCAGCAGTTTAAGGGGCACCCAAAACATTCAGTACTTC
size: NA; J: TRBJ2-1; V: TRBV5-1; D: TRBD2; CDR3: CASSSLAGGSYNEQFF; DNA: TGCGCCAGCAGCTCGTTAGCGGGAGGATCCTACAATGAGCAGTTCTTC
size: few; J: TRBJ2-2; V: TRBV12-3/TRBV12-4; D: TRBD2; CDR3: CASRITSGRAEAGELFF; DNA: TGTGCCAGCAGGATAACTAGCGGGAGGGCCGAGGCCGGGGAGCTGTTTTTT
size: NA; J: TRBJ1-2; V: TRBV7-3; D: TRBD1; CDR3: CASSPPGTGKNGYTF; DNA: TGTGCCAGCAGCCCCCCCGGGACAGGGAAGAATGGCTACACCTTC
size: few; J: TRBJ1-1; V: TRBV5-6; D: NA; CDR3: CASSFRGTWGTEAFF; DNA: TGTGCCAGCAGTTTTCGCGGGACTTGGGGGACTGAAGCTTTCTTT
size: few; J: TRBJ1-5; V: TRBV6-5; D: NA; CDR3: CASSSASTVFNQPQHF; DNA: TGTGCCAGCAGTTCCGCCTCGACAGTTTTCAATCAGCCCCAGCATTTT
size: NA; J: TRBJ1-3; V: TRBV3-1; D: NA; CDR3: CASSQDGAVVPIYF; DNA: TGTGCCAGCAGCCAAGATGGGGCAGTGGTCCCCATATATTTT
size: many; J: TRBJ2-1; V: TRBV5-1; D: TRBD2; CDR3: CASTLSGGAYNEQFF; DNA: TGCGCCAGCACCCTTAGCGGGGGGGCCTACAATGAGCAGTTCTTC
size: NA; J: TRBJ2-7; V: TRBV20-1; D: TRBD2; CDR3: CSARDLGLAGWDEQYF; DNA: TGCAGTGCTAGAGATTTGGGGCTAGCGGGATGGGACGAGCAGTACTTC
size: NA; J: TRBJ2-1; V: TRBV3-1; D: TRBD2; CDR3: CASRNEREVPYNEQFF; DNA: TGTGCCAGCAGGAACGAGCGGGAGGTCCCCTACAATGAGCAGTTCTTC
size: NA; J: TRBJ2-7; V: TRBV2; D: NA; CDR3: CASSERGEQYF; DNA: TGTGCCAGCAGTGAGAGGGGCGAGCAGTACTTC
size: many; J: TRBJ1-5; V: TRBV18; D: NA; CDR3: CASSSGLSNQPQHF; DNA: TGTGCCAGCTCATCGGGACTCAGCAATCAGCCCCAGCATTTT
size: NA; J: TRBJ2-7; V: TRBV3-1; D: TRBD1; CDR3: CASSQPRDRGYEQYF; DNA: TGTGCCAGCAGCCAGCCCCGGGACAGGGGATACGAGCAGTACTTC
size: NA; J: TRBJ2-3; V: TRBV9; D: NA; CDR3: CASSVETYSTDTQYF; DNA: TGTGCCAGCAGCGTAGAGACCTATAGCACAGATACGCAGTATTTT
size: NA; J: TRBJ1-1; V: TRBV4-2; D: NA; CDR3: CASSQGGRTNTEAFF; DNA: TGTGCCAGCAGCCAAGGCGGACGGACGAACACTGAAGCTTTCTTT
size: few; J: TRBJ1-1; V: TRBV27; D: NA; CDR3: CASSLWFSLGVAVTEAFF; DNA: TGTGCCAGCAGTTTATGGTTTTCCCTCGGGGTTGCGGTCACTGAAGCTTTCTTT
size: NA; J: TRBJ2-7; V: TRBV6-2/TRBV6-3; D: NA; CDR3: CASSYSMGGLGEQYF; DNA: TGTGCCAGCAGTTACTCGATGGGGGGGCTAGGCGAGCAGTACTTC
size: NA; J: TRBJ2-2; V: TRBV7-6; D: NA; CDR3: CASSLRVGQANTGELFF; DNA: TGTGCCAGCAGCTTAAGAGTCGGGCAGGCGAACACCGGGGAGCTGTTTTTT
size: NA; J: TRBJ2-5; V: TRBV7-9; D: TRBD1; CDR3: CASSSTDRGPQETQYF; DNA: TGTGCCAGCAGCTCCACGGACAGGGGGCCTCAAGAGACCCAGTACTTC
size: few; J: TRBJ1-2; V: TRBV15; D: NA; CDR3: CATSRVTGTSGYTF; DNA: TGTGCCACCAGCAGGGTAACCGGGACATCTGGCTACACCTTC
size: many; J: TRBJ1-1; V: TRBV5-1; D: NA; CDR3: CASSLDRPMNTEAFF; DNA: TGCGCCAGCAGCTTGGACAGACCCATGAACACTGAAGCTTTCTTT
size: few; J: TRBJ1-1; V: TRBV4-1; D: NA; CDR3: CASSQEEEAFF; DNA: TGCGCCAGCAGCCAAGAGGAGGAAGCTTTCTTT
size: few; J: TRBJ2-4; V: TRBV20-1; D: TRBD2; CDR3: CSAHGLAGGTKNIQYF; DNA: TGCAGTGCCCATGGACTAGCGGGAGGAACCAAAAACATTCAGTACTTC
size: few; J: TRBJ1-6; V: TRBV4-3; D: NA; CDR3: CASSAYSYNSPLHF; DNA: TGCGCCAGCAGCGCCTACAGTTATAATTCACCCCTCCACTTT
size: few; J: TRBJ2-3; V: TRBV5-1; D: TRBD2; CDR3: CASSWTRTSGRVRGTDTQYF; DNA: TGCGCCAGCAGCTGGACCCGGACTAGCGGGAGGGTCCGCGGCACAGATACGCAGTATTTT
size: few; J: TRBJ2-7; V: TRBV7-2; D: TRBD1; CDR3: CASSSTGDLTYEQYF; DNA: TGTGCCAGCAGCTCTACAGGGGATCTCACATACGAGCAGTACTTC
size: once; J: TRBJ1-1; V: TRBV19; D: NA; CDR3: CASSIAPAGNTEAFF; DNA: TGTGCCAGTAGTATAGCCCCGGCGGGGAACACTGAAGCTTTCTTT
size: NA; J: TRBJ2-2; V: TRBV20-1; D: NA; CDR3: CSARTGTGTGELFF; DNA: TGCAGTGCTAGAACCGGGACGGGGACCGGGGAGCTGTTTTTT
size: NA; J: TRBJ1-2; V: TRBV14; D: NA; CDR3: CASSLQATNYGYTF; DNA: TGTGCCAGCAGCCTACAGGCAACTAACTATGGCTACACCTTC
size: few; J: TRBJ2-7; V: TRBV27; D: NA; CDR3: CASGQSYEQYF; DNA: TGTGCTTCAGGACAGTCCTACGAGCAGTACTTC
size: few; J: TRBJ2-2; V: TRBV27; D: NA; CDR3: CASSPREKHSGELFF; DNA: TGTGCCAGCAGTCCCCGGGAGAAGCATTCTGGGGAGCTGTTTTTT
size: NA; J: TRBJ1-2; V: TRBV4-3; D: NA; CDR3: CASSQEGRRGYTF; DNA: TGCGCCAGCAGCCAAGAAGGGCGGCGGGGCTACACCTTC
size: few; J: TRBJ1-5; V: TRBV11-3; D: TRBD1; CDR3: CASSNTGTGRQSQPQHF; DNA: TGTGCCAGCAGCAACACCGGGACAGGGCGGCAGAGTCAGCCCCAGCATTTT
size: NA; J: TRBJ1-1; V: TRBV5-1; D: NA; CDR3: CASSSGTSRPNTEAFF; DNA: TGCGCCAGCAGCTCCGGTACATCCCGTCCGAACACTGAAGCTTTCTTT
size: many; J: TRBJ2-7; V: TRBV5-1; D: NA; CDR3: CASSQQGRHEQYF; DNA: TGCGCCAGCAGCCAACAGGGGAGGCACGAGCAGTACTTC
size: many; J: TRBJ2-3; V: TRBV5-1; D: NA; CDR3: CASSLGLPRITDTQYF; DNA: TGCGCCAGCAGCTTGGGACTACCCCGAATCACAGATACGCAGTATTTT
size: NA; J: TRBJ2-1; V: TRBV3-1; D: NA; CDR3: CASSQDRRGGNNEQFF; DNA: TGTGCCAGCAGCCAAGATAGGAGGGGAGGAAACAATGAGCAGTTCTTC
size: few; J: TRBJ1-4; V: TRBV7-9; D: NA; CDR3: CASSRPTGPGKKLFF; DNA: TGTGCCAGCAGCCGGCCGACAGGCCCGGGGAAAAAACTGTTTTTT
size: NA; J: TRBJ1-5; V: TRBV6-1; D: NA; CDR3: CASSEEGGYQPQHF; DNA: TGTGCCAGCAGTGAAGAGGGTGGGTATCAGCCCCAGCATTTT
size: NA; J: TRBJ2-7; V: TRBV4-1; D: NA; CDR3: CASSQSAGLSPYEQYF; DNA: TGCGCCAGCAGCCAATCGGCGGGGCTGTCTCCCTACGAGCAGTACTTC
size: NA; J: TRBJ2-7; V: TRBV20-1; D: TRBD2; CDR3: CSARPSGPNEQYF; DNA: TGCAGTGCTAGGCCTAGCGGCCCCAACGAGCAGTACTTC
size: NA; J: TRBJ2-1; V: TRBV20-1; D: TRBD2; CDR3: CSAREGLAVYNEQFF; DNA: TGCAGTGCTAGAGAGGGACTAGCGGTCTACAATGAGCAGTTCTTC
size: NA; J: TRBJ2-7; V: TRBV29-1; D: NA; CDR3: CSVSGSYEQYF; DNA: TGCAGCGTCTCAGGGTCCTACGAGCAGTACTTC
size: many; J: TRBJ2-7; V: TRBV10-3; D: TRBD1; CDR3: CAISEGDRLTYEQYF; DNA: TGTGCCATCAGTGAGGGGGACAGACTAACCTACGAGCAGTACTTC
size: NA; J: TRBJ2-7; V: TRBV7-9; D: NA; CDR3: CASSLGQRYEQYF; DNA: TGTGCCAGCAGCTTGGGGCAGCGGTACGAGCAGTACTTC